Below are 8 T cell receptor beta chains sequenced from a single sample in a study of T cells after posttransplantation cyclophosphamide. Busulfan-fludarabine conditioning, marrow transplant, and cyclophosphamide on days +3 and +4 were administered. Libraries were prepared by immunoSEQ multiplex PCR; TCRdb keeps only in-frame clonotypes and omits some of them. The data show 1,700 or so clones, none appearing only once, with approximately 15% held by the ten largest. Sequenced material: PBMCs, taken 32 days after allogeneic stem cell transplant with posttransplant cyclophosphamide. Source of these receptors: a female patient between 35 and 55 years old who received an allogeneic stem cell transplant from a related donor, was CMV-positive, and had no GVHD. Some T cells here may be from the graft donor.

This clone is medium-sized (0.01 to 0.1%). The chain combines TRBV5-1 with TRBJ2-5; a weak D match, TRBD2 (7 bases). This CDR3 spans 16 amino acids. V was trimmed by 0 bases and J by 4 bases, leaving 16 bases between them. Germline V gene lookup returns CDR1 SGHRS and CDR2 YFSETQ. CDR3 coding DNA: TGCGCCAGCAGCTTGGCCCGGGGGGCCGGTAGAGAGACCCAGTACTTC. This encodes CASSLARGAGRETQYF.

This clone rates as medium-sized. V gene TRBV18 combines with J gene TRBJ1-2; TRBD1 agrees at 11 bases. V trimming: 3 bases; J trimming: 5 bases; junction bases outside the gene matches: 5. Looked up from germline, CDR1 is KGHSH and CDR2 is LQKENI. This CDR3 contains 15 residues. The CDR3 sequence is CASSPGTGGDYGYTF. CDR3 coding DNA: TGTGCCAGCTCACCCGGGACAGGGGGAGATTATGGCTACACCTTC.

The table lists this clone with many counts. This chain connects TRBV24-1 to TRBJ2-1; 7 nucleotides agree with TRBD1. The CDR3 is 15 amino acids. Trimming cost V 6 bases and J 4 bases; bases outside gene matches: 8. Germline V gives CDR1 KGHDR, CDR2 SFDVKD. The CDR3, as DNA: TGTGCCACCAGTCCCGGGACAGCACTTTACAATGAGCAGTTCTTC. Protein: CATSPGTALYNEQFF.

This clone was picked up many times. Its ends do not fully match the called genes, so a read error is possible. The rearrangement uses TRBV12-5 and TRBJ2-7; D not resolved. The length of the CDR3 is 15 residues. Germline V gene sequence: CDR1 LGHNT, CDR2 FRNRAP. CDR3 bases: TGTGCTAATGGTTTAACCGATATGGCTTTCTACGAGCAGTACTTC. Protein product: CANGLTDMAFYEQYF. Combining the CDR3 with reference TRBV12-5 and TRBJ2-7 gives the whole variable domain DARVTQTPRHKVTEMGQEVTMRCQPILGHNTVFWYRQTMMQGLELLAYFRNRAPLDDSGMPKDRFSAEMPDATLATLKIQPSEPRDSAVYFCANGLTDMAFYEQYFGPGTRLTVT.

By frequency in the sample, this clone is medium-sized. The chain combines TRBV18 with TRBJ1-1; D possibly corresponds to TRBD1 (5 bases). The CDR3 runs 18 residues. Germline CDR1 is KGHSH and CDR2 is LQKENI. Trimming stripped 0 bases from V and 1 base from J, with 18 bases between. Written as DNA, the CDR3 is TGTGCCAGCTCACCACCCCGGTGGGGGGGGTTACAGAACACTGAAGCTTTCTTT. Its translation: CASSPPRWGGLQNTEAFF. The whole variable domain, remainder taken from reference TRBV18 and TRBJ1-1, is NAGVMQNPRHLVRRRGQEARLRCSPMKGHSHVYWYRQLPEEGLKFMVYLQKENIIDESGMPKERFSAEFPKEGPSILRIQQVVRGDSAAYFCASSPPRWGGLQNTEAFFGQGTRLTVV.

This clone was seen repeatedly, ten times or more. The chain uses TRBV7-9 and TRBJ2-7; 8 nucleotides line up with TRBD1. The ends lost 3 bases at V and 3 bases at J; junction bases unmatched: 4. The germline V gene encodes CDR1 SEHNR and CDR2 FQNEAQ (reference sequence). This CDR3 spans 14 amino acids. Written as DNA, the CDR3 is TGTGCCAGCAGCTTCGGACAGGGCAACTACGAGCAGTACTTC. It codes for CASSFGQGNYEQYF.

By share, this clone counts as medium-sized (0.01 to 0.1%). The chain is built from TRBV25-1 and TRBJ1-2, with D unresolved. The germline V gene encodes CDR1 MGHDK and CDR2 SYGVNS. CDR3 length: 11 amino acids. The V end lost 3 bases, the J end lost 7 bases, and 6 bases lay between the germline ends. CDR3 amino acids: CASSEQAGYTF. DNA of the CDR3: TGTGCCAGCAGTGAGCAGGCTGGCTACACCTTC.

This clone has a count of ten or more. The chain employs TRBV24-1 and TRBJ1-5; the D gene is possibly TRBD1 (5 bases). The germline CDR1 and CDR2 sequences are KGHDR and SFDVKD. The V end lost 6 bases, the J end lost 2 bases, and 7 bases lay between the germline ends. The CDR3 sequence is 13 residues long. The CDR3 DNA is TGTGCCACCAGTCAGGGAGGCAATCAGCCCCAGCATTTT. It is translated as CATSQGGNQPQHF.